In this sample, the clone carrying this TCR beta chain turned up many times. TCRdb re-called the RT-PCR reads with MiXCR, one entry per CDR3 protein. The table includes more than 600,000 distinct CDR3 sequences, around 14% detected once. The V end lost 3 bases, the J end lost 6 bases, and 11 bases lay between the germline ends. From germline, CDR1 is SEHNR and CDR2 FQNEAQ (reference sequence). The CDR3 sequence is 13 residues long. The sequencing input was memory CD4+ T cells from blood. The V gene is TRBV7-9, the J gene TRBJ1-2, with a weak D call TRBD1 (5 bases). The clonotype originates from a female donor in good health, serving as a healthy control. This chain's CDR3 is CASSLEGPDGYTF. The CDR3 nucleotides are TGTGCCAGCAGCTTGGAGGGGCCGGATGGCTACACCTTC.